This is a list of T cell receptor beta chains from one sample in a study of T cell responses to AZD1222 COVID-19 vaccine. Assay used: immunoSEQ multiplex PCR; TCRdb lists only in-frame clones, some missing. Here the sample spans 65,000 to 90,000 clones, about 90% being singletons. The sample in question was peripheral blood, obtained on day 0 of AZD1222 vaccination. These receptors originate from an adult in good health. Both conserved end residues are part of each CDR3. Each record gives: clone size, D gene, V gene, CDR3 protein. D genes are given only for firm matches. Some rows have no size entry. The others give once, few or many, or a class for an expanded clone.

clone size: NA; D gene: NA; V gene: TRBV25-1; CDR3 protein: CASMRGEGYGYTF
clone size: once; D gene: NA; V gene: TRBV14; CDR3 protein: CASSPDWGDTEAFF
clone size: NA; D gene: NA; V gene: TRBV5-1; CDR3 protein: CASSRTAFSYNEQFF
clone size: NA; D gene: NA; V gene: TRBV6-7; CDR3 protein: CASSYSPGRMGQPQHF
clone size: NA; D gene: TRBD2; V gene: TRBV24-1; CDR3 protein: CATSGLAGGTGSGANVLTF
clone size: NA; D gene: NA; V gene: TRBV12-3/TRBV12-4; CDR3 protein: CASSWNDYGYTF
clone size: NA; D gene: NA; V gene: TRBV9; CDR3 protein: CASSVGSMGPDTQYF
clone size: NA; D gene: NA; V gene: TRBV7-9; CDR3 protein: CASSPRQTAEAFF
clone size: many; D gene: TRBD1; V gene: TRBV19; CDR3 protein: CASSITGQGAPSNQPQHF
clone size: NA; D gene: NA; V gene: TRBV30; CDR3 protein: CAWSSGMNTEAFF
clone size: once; D gene: NA; V gene: TRBV2; CDR3 protein: CASSGQGGGYEQYF
clone size: NA; D gene: NA; V gene: TRBV19; CDR3 protein: CASSRQGQIITGELFF
clone size: NA; D gene: TRBD1; V gene: TRBV2; CDR3 protein: CASRQGLSNQPQHF
clone size: NA; D gene: TRBD1; V gene: TRBV28; CDR3 protein: CASSQGQTGNTIYF
clone size: NA; D gene: NA; V gene: TRBV6-5; CDR3 protein: CASSSAGQNTEAFF
clone size: NA; D gene: TRBD2; V gene: TRBV28; CDR3 protein: CASRLAGFAGELFF
clone size: once; D gene: TRBD1; V gene: TRBV7-8; CDR3 protein: CASSLTGVNSPLHF
clone size: NA; D gene: NA; V gene: TRBV30; CDR3 protein: CAWMGRRSYGYTF
clone size: NA; D gene: NA; V gene: TRBV6-5; CDR3 protein: CASTGQGNTIYF
clone size: NA; D gene: TRBD1; V gene: TRBV19; CDR3 protein: CASRDYTGTGKKLFF
clone size: once; D gene: TRBD1; V gene: TRBV6-5; CDR3 protein: CASRYFRTGGYEQYF
clone size: NA; D gene: NA; V gene: TRBV2; CDR3 protein: CASTPWRAETQYF
clone size: NA; D gene: NA; V gene: TRBV9; CDR3 protein: CASSVDRGNQPQHF
clone size: NA; D gene: NA; V gene: TRBV28; CDR3 protein: CASSLSVVGSRFSPLHF
clone size: NA; D gene: TRBD1; V gene: TRBV27; CDR3 protein: CASSRRAGGFNQPQHF
clone size: NA; D gene: TRBD1; V gene: TRBV10-3; CDR3 protein: CAIRGQGSGADTQYF
clone size: NA; D gene: NA; V gene: TRBV19; CDR3 protein: CASSAAPGGGYTF
clone size: NA; D gene: TRBD1; V gene: TRBV18; CDR3 protein: CASSPMTPGTGNTEAFF
clone size: NA; D gene: NA; V gene: TRBV4-1; CDR3 protein: CASSQGGSIYEQFF
clone size: NA; D gene: NA; V gene: TRBV5-1; CDR3 protein: CASEQGGEQYF
clone size: NA; D gene: NA; V gene: TRBV4-1; CDR3 protein: CASSQDVDGTRRAEAFF
clone size: few; D gene: TRBD1; V gene: TRBV6-5; CDR3 protein: CASWGTGNEKLFF
clone size: NA; D gene: NA; V gene: TRBV5-4; CDR3 protein: CASSLADGGLSVTQYF
clone size: NA; D gene: NA; V gene: TRBV5-1; CDR3 protein: CASSLNRAYEQYF
clone size: NA; D gene: NA; V gene: TRBV27; CDR3 protein: CASSLRPPFEQYF
clone size: NA; D gene: TRBD2; V gene: TRBV5-1; CDR3 protein: CASSAGGYTDTQYF
clone size: NA; D gene: NA; V gene: TRBV27; CDR3 protein: CASSLSRWGETQYF
clone size: NA; D gene: NA; V gene: TRBV5-1; CDR3 protein: CASSSLDSSYEQYF
clone size: once; D gene: TRBD2; V gene: TRBV27; CDR3 protein: CASSFGGGRYNEQFF
clone size: NA; D gene: TRBD2; V gene: TRBV4-2; CDR3 protein: CASSQEYVGGAVNEQFF
clone size: few; D gene: TRBD1; V gene: TRBV6-5; CDR3 protein: CASSYGQAFSGYGYTF
clone size: few; D gene: NA; V gene: TRBV6-1; CDR3 protein: CASSEMEARNTIYF
clone size: NA; D gene: NA; V gene: TRBV5-1; CDR3 protein: CASSLTGSHTEAFF
clone size: NA; D gene: NA; V gene: TRBV21-1; CDR3 protein: CANYPRGEGRGTEAFF
clone size: NA; D gene: TRBD1; V gene: TRBV19; CDR3 protein: CASRWTGGFSNQPQHF
clone size: once; D gene: NA; V gene: TRBV3-1/TRBV3-2; CDR3 protein: CASSPPGGGETQYF
clone size: NA; D gene: TRBD1; V gene: TRBV19; CDR3 protein: CASRVWGAGQGPAGANVLTF
clone size: NA; D gene: NA; V gene: TRBV25-1; CDR3 protein: CASRYNEKLFF
clone size: few; D gene: NA; V gene: TRBV7-2; CDR3 protein: CASSLVGGDYGYTF
clone size: NA; D gene: TRBD1; V gene: TRBV11-3; CDR3 protein: CASSFSRDRGLDNEQFF
clone size: NA; D gene: NA; V gene: TRBV10-3; CDR3 protein: CAISESEVSAFF
clone size: NA; D gene: NA; V gene: TRBV28; CDR3 protein: CASSSPGGGGSHGGAFF
clone size: once; D gene: NA; V gene: TRBV9; CDR3 protein: CASSVGDVTNEKLFF
clone size: NA; D gene: NA; V gene: TRBV28; CDR3 protein: CASSFGEPYSGANVLTF